This T cell receptor (beta chain) was found in a study of radiotherapy plus CTLA-4 blockade in lung cancer. Findings and limits, study-wide: Early blood T cell clone changes and increased post-radiation serum interferon-beta were reportedly the strongest response predictors.

CDR3 length equals 15 residues. Looked up from germline, CDR1 is LNHDA and CDR2 is SQIVND (reference sequence). Trimming removed 1 base at V and 1 base at J, with 10 bases between. As regards this clone: The antigen remains undetermined.

Clones were read by immunoSEQ multiplex PCR, and TCRdb kept only the in-frame ones, dropping some. The repertoire consists of tens of thousands of clones, with 77% occurring once and the leading ten covering 4%. This sample comprised peripheral blood, obtained from a patient treated with radiotherapy plus ipilimumab. The chain employs TRBV19 and TRBJ1-1; D remains ambiguous. The clonotype was recovered from a human donor with non-small cell lung cancer who had a partial response to radiotherapy plus ipilimumab. The CDR3 region is CASSIVRIQNTEAFF. The CDR3 coding sequence is TGTGCCAGTAGTATAGTGCGGATCCAGAACACTGAAGCTTTCTTT.